Listed here are 5 T cell receptor beta chains from one sample, sequenced in a study of blood T cell repertoires in COVID-19. Sequenced by immunoSEQ multiplex PCR; TCRdb stores in-frame clones only, minus some. The profile shows fewer than 50,000 clones, 55% to 75% of them singletons. Material: peripheral blood. The source of these receptors is a man at least 80 years old with acute or convalescent COVID-19.

The chain joins TRBV6-5 to TRBJ1-6; 10 positions match TRBD1. Germline-derived CDR1 and CDR2 are MNHEY and SVGAGI. The CDR3 has 15 amino acids. With 1 base clipped from V and 7 bases from J, the junction kept 1 base outside the gene matches. This chain's CDR3 is CASSYLGQGNSPLHF. The CDR3 nucleotides are TGTGCCAGCAGTTACTTGGGACAGGGGAATTCACCCCTCCACTTT.

This clone was seen once. The V and J genes are TRBV30 and TRBJ1-2; 9 bases align to TRBD1. After removal of 3 bases from V and 10 bases from J, the junction contained 18 bases not matched to a gene. Germline V gene data show CDR1 as GTSNPN and CDR2 as SVGIG (reference sequence). The CDR3 loop spans 16 amino acids. CDR3 loop: CAWRRRTGGLMFAYTF. The CDR3 DNA sequence: TGTGCCTGGAGGCGGAGAACAGGGGGCCTGATGTTTGCCTACACCTTC.

In its sample, this clone was seen once. The chain combines TRBV2 with TRBJ1-2; D unclear. Germline loops: CDR1 SNHLY, CDR2 FYNNEI. This CDR3 contains 14 residues. Trimming pared 0 bases from V and 4 bases from J, leaving 9 bases between. Written as DNA, the CDR3 is TGTGCCAGCAGTGAAGCGAGGCAGTCCTATGGCTACACCTTC. It encodes CASSEARQSYGYTF.

This clone was detected a few times. The chain joins TRBV4-1 to TRBJ2-7; TRBD2 matches at 14 bases. CDR1 is MGHRA and CDR2 is YSYEKL in the germline V gene. The CDR3 has 19 residues. The junction had 14 bases not matched to a gene; V was cut back by 0 bases and J by 7 bases. The CDR3 region has the DNA TGCGCCAGCAGCCAAGATATCGTTAGGGGACTAGCGGGGGAAGGGGAGCAGTACTTC. The encoded protein is CASSQDIVRGLAGEGEQYF.

V and J are TRBV5-4 and TRBJ2-2; TRBD2 aligns across 8 bases. V trimming: 4 bases; J trimming: 6 bases; junction bases outside the gene matches: 8. Germline loops: CDR1 SGHNT, CDR2 YYREEE (reference sequence). The CDR3 is made up of 15 amino acids. The CDR3 DNA follows: TGTGCCAGCAGCGTAGAGGGCGGGGGGTCCGGGGAGCTGTTTTTT. Amino acids: CASSVEGGGSGELFF.